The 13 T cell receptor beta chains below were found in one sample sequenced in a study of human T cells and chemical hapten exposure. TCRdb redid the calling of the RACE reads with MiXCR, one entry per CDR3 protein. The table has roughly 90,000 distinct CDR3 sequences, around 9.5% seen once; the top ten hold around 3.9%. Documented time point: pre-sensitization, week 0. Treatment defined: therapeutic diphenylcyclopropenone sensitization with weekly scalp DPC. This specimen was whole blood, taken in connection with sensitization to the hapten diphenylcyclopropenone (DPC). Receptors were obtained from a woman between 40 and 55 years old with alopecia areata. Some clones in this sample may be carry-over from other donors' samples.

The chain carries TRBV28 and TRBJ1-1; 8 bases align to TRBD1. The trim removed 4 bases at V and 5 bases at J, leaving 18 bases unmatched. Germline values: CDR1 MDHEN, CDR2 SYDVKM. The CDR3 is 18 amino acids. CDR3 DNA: TGTGCCAGCAGTTACTACCTTCCCGGGGGACAGGCTCAAACTGAAGCTTTCTTT. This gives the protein CASSYYLPGGQAQTEAFF.

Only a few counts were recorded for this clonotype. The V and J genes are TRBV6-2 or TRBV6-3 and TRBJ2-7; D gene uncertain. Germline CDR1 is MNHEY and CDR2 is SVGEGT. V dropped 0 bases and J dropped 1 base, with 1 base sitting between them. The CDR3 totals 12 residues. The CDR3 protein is CASSYSSYEQYF. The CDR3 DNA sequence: TGTGCCAGCAGTTACTCGTCCTACGAGCAGTACTTC.

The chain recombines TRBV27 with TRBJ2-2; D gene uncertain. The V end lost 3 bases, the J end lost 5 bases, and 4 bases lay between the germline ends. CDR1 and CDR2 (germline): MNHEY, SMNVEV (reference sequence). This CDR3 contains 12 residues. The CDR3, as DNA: TGTGCCAGCAGTTTGTTGACCGGGGAGCTGTTTTTT. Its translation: CASSLLTGELFF.

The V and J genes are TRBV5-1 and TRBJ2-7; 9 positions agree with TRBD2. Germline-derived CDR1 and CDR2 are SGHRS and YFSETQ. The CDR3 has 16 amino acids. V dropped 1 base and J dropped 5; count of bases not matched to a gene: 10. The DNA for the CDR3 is TGCGCCAGCAGCTTGCTGGGTCTAGCGGGGATAAACGAGCAGTACTTC. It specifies CASSLLGLAGINEQYF.

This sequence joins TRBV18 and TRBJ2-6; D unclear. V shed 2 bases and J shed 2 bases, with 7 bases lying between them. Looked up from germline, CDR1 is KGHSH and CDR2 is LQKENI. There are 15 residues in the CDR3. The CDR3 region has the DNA TGTGCCAGCTCACCAGGGTATACTGGGGCCAACGTCCTGACTTTC. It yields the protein CASSPGYTGANVLTF.

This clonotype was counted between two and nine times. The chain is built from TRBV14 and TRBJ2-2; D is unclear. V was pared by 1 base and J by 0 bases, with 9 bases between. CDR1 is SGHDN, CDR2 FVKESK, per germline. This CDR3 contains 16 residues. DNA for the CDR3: TGTGCCAGCAGCCAAGGTAGACCCTCGAACACCGGGGAGCTGTTTTTT. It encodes CASSQGRPSNTGELFF.

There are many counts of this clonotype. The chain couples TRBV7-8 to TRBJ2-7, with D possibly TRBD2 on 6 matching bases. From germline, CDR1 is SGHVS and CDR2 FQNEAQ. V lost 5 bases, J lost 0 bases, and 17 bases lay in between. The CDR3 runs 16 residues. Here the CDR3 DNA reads TGTGCCAGCAGCCCAGATAGGAGGGAGGACTCCTACGAGCAGTACTTC. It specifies CASSPDRREDSYEQYF.

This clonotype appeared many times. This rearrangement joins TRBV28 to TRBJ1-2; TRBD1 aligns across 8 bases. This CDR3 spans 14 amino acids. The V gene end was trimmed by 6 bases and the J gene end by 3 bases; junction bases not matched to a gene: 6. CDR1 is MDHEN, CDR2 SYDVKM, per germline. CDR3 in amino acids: CASRDGQGHYGYTF. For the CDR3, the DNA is TGTGCCAGCAGGGATGGACAGGGACACTATGGCTACACCTTC.

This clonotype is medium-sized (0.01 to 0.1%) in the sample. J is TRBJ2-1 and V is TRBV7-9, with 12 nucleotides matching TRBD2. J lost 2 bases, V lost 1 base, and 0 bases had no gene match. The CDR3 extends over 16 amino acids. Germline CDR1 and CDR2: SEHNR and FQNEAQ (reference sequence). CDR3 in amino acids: CASSLGLAGAYNEQFF. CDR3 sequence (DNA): TGTGCCAGCAGCTTAGGACTAGCGGGGGCCTACAATGAGCAGTTCTTC.

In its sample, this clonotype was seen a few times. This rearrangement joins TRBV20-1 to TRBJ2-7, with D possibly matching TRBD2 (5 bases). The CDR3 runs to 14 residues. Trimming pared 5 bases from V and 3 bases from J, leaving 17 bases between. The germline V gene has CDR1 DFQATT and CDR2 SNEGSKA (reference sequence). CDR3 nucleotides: TGCAGTGCTTTGCCCGGTGAGCGGTACTACGAGCAGTACTTC. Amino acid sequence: CSALPGERYYEQYF.

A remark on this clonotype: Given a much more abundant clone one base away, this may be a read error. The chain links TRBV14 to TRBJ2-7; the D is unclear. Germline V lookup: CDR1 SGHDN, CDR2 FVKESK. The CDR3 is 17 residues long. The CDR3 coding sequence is TGTGCCAGCAGCCAAGACCTGAGTCCCGGGTACTCCTACGAGCAGTGCTTC. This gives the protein CASSQDLSPGYSYEQCF.

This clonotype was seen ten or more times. DNA of the CDR3: TGCAGTGCTAGGGACCAGGGCAGGGCGAACACTGAAGCTTTCTTT. Translated: CSARDQGRANTEAFF. The chain has TRBV20-1 and TRBJ1-1; weak D call: TRBD1 (5 bases). Trimming left V 3 bases short and J 1 base short, with 15 bases between. Germline V gene sequence: CDR1 DFQATT, CDR2 SNEGSKA (reference sequence). CDR3 length equals 15 residues.

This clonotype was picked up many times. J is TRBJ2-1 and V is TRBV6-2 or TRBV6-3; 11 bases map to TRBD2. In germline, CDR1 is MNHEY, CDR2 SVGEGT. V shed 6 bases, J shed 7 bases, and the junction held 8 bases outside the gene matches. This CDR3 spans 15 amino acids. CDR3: CASSPKSSGGNEQFF. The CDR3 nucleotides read TGTGCCAGCAGCCCCAAGTCTAGCGGGGGGAATGAGCAGTTCTTC.